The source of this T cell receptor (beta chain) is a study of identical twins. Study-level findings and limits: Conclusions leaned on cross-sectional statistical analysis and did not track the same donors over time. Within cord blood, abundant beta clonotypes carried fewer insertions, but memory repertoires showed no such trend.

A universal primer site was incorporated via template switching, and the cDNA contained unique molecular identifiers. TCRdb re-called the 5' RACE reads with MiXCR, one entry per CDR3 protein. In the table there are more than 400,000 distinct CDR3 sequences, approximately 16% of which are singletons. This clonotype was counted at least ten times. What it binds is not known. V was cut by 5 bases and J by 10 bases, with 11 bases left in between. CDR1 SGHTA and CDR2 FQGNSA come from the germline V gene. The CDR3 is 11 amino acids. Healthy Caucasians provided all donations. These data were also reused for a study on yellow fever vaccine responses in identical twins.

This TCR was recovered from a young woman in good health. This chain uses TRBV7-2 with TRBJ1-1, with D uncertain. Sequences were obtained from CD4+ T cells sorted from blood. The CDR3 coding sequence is TGTGCCAGCAGCCGAGCCGTCGTAGCTTTCTTT. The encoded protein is CASSRAVVAFF.